What follows are 12 T cell receptor beta chains derived from one specimen sequenced in a study of shared clonotypes between healthy human individuals. The method was immunoSEQ multiplex PCR; TCRdb's version includes in-frame clones alone and lacks a portion of them. The sample consists of 2 million to 2.5 million clones, over 85% of them appearing once. Sequencing input: naive CD4+ T cells from PBMCs. Described subset: CD45RA+ positively selected. The receptors come from a man aged 18-30 years in good health. Some clones in this sample may be carry-over from other donors' samples.

V is TRBV9 and J is TRBJ2-2, with D perhaps TRBD2 (5 bases). V was clipped by 1 base and J by 1 base, with 11 bases between them. This CDR3 is 16 amino acids long. The germline V gene has CDR1 SGDLS and CDR2 YYNGEE. CDR3 protein: CASSVLSLVNTGELFF. For the CDR3, the DNA is TGTGCCAGCAGCGTATTATCACTAGTGAACACCGGGGAGCTGTTTTTT.

The chain uses TRBV10-3 and TRBJ2-2, with 9 bases aligning to TRBD1. J lost 3 bases, V lost 9 bases, and 2 bases had no gene match. The CDR3 has 13 amino acids. Per the germline V gene, CDR1 is ENHRY and CDR2 is SYGVKD. In DNA form, the CDR3 reads TGTGCCATGGGGACAGGGCACACCGGGGAGCTGTTTTTT. This sequence encodes CAMGTGHTGELFF.

The chain couples TRBV5-4 to TRBJ2-3, with no clear D. CDR1 and CDR2 from the germline V gene are SGHNT and YYREEE (reference sequence). The CDR3 contains 14 residues. V was pared by 1 base and J by 8 bases, with 14 bases between. Here the CDR3 reads CASSLWPTLGTQYF. The CDR3, as DNA: TGTGCCAGCAGCTTGTGGCCGACTTTGGGTACGCAGTATTTT.

The J gene is TRBJ1-4, the V gene TRBV5-8; 7 nucleotides line up with TRBD1. The CDR3 sequence is 15 residues long. V shed 3 bases, J shed 7 bases, and the junction held 9 bases outside the gene matches. Germline V gene lookup returns CDR1 SGHTS and CDR2 YDEGEE. This CDR3 is CASSSQGGRSEKLFF. The CDR3 DNA reads as TGTGCCAGCAGCTCGCAGGGGGGGAGGAGTGAAAAACTGTTTTTT.

The chain carries TRBV5-1 and TRBJ2-1; TRBD2 matches at 9 bases. Per germline, CDR1 SGHRS and CDR2 YFSETQ. CDR3 length equals 17 residues. Trimming at V came to 2 bases and at J to 6 bases, leaving 12 bases not matched to a gene. This CDR3 is CASSFNSLAGVTNEQFF. The CDR3, as DNA: TGCGCCAGCAGCTTTAACAGTTTAGCGGGAGTGACCAATGAGCAGTTCTTC.

Only a few counts were recorded for this clone. This chain uses TRBV5-1 with TRBJ2-2, with 12 bases lining up with TRBD2. The CDR3 is made up of 15 amino acids. V trimming: 4 bases; J trimming: 6 bases; junction bases outside the gene matches: 4. From germline, CDR1 is SGHRS and CDR2 YFSETQ. DNA for the CDR3: TGCGCCAGCAGCGCGCGACTAGCGGGAGCCGGGGAGCTGTTTTTT. It is translated as CASSARLAGAGELFF.

The chain couples TRBV27 to TRBJ2-7; 9 nucleotides line up with TRBD1. This CDR3 is built from 14 residues. Germline CDR1 and CDR2: MNHEY and SMNVEV (reference sequence). With V trimmed by 5 bases and J by 3 bases, 5 bases remained unmatched. CDR3 nucleotide sequence: TGTGCCAGCAGTGCATGGGACAGGGTCTACGAGCAGTACTTC. It specifies CASSAWDRVYEQYF.

The V call is TRBV30, the J call TRBJ2-3; TRBD1 might be the D (6 bases). V lost 4 bases to trimming and J lost 4 bases, with 15 bases between them. The CDR3 sequence is 14 residues long. CDR1 is GTSNPN and CDR2 is SVGIG in the germline V gene (reference sequence). DNA for the CDR3: TGTGCCTGGACTAAACAGGGCTCCGCAGATACGCAGTATTTT. This gives the protein CAWTKQGSADTQYF.

The chain couples TRBV6-5 to TRBJ1-5, with a tentative D call TRBD1 (6 bases). This CDR3 has 13 residues. Trimming took 5 bases from V and 7 from J, leaving 12 bases between them. Germline V gene lookup returns CDR1 MNHEY and CDR2 SVGAGI. This CDR3 reads CASSLRDKQPQHF. CDR3 nucleotides: TGTGCCAGCAGTCTCCGGGACAAGCAGCCCCAGCATTTT.

The chain joins TRBV5-1 to TRBJ2-5, with TRBD2 matching 8 bases. Germline loops: CDR1 SGHRS, CDR2 YFSETQ. V shed 1 base and J 4 bases; nucleotides not matched to a gene: 6. CDR3 length equals 15 residues. The CDR3 is CASSLLLAAGETQYF. The CDR3 DNA reads TGCGCCAGCAGCTTGTTACTAGCGGCGGGAGAGACCCAGTACTTC.

This clone turned up a few times. Different DNA sequences within this sample yield the same CDR3. The chain carries TRBV5-1 and TRBJ2-7; TRBD1 matches 7 bases. The trim removed 3 bases at V and 0 bases at J, leaving 3 bases unmatched. The CDR3 is 14 amino acids. CDR1 SGHRS and CDR2 YFSETQ come from the germline V gene. CDR3 sequence: CASSSRQGSYEQYF. CDR3 DNA: TGCGCCAGCAGCTCCAGACAGGGCTCCTACGAGCAGTACTTC.

The genes are TRBV19 and TRBJ1-1; D might be TRBD1 (5 bases). V lost 4 bases and J lost 6, with 15 bases in between. Germline CDR1 reads LNHDA; CDR2 reads SQIVND (reference sequence). This CDR3 is built from 14 residues. The CDR3 region is CASSTRGVGAEAFF. The CDR3 region has the DNA TGTGCCAGTAGTACTCGGGGCGTCGGGGCTGAAGCTTTCTTT.